The 26 T cell receptor beta chains reported below all come from one sample, sequenced in a study of identical twins. TCRdb processed the 5' RACE reads anew with MiXCR; each CDR3 protein has one entry. Here the sample spans approximately 1.8 million distinct CDR3 sequences, about 30% being singletons. Material: cord blood. Every receptor here comes from a newborn girl in good health.

The chain employs TRBV28 and TRBJ1-2; D is undetermined. CDR1 is MDHEN and CDR2 is SYDVKM in the germline V gene. This CDR3 has 13 residues. Trimming left V 3 bases short and J 6 bases short, with 11 bases between. The CDR3 DNA reads as TGTGCCAGCAGTTTGGGCTTAAGGAATGGCTACACCTTC. It is translated as CASSLGLRNGYTF.

This clonotype was picked up a small number of times. The chain has TRBV11-2 and TRBJ1-2; 11 positions agree with TRBD1. The CDR3 spans 18 residues. V was clipped by 5 bases and J by 2 bases; unmatched bases: 13. Germline CDR1 reads SGHAT; CDR2 reads FQNNGV. The CDR3 bases are TGTGCCAGCAGCCCGCGCCGGGACAGGGGGAACGTAAACTATGGCTACACCTTC. This codes for CASSPRRDRGNVNYGYTF.

This chain joins TRBV19 and TRBJ2-3; D remains ambiguous. V gave up 5 bases and J gave up 1 base, with 10 bases separating them. The CDR3 loop spans 14 amino acids. Germline V lookup: CDR1 LNHDA, CDR2 SQIVND (reference sequence). The CDR3 spells CASSRQSGTDTQYF. As DNA, the CDR3 is TGTGCCAGTAGTCGTCAATCGGGCACAGATACGCAGTATTTT.

The chain recombines TRBV24-1 with TRBJ2-5; a weak D match, TRBD1 (5 bases). Germline V gene data show CDR1 as KGHDR and CDR2 as SFDVKD. The ends were cut back, 0 bases at V and 2 bases at J, with 9 bases in the middle. The CDR3 runs 15 residues. The CDR3 region is CATSDLRQGQETQYF. The CDR3 DNA reads TGTGCCACCAGTGATTTGCGCCAGGGTCAAGAGACCCAGTACTTC.

The J gene is TRBJ2-1, the V gene TRBV5-1; D gene uncertain. The CDR3 is made up of 13 amino acids. V was shortened by 3 bases and J by 8 bases, with 12 bases between the two germline ends. Germline-derived CDR1 and CDR2 are SGHRS and YFSETQ. CDR3 sequence: CASSYSVSDEQFF. CDR3 nucleotides: TGCGCCAGCAGCTACTCGGTGAGCGATGAGCAGTTCTTC.

This clonotype has only a few counts. The rearrangement links TRBV25-1 to TRBJ2-2, with D tentatively TRBD2 (5 bases). Germline V CDR1 and CDR2: MGHDK, SYGVNS. V gave up 4 bases and J gave up 3 bases, with 6 bases separating them. The CDR3 loop spans 13 amino acids. The CDR3 region is CASSADYTGELFF. The CDR3 bases are TGTGCCAGCAGTGCGGACTACACCGGGGAGCTGTTTTTT.

The chain recombines TRBV5-1 with TRBJ1-1; the D is unclear. There are 14 residues in the CDR3. In germline, CDR1 is SGHRS, CDR2 YFSETQ. V gave up 0 bases and J gave up 1 base, with 7 bases separating them. In DNA, the CDR3 is TGCGCCAGCAGCTTGGTGGCAGCGAACACTGAAGCTTTCTTT. Amino acids: CASSLVAANTEAFF.

The V call is TRBV20-1, the J call TRBJ2-7; D is undetermined. The CDR3 consists of 14 residues. Trimming removed 1 base at V and 0 bases at J, with 10 bases between. Germline assignment: CDR1 DFQATT and CDR2 SNEGSKA (reference sequence). CDR3 region: CSARVVVGSYEQYF. The CDR3 nucleotides read TGCAGTGCTAGAGTGGTCGTAGGCTCCTACGAGCAGTACTTC.

Only a few counts were recorded for this clonotype. The rearrangement uses TRBV10-3 and TRBJ2-3; TRBD1 agrees at 10 bases. Germline V CDR1 and CDR2: ENHRY, SYGVKD. This CDR3 comprises 13 residues. With V trimmed by 11 bases and J by 1 base, 3 bases remained unmatched. Here the CDR3 DNA reads TGTGCCGCTGGGACAGGGGGCACAGATACGCAGTATTTT. It specifies CAAGTGGTDTQYF.

V and J are TRBV7-9 and TRBJ2-6; 8 positions agree with TRBD1. The junction had 6 bases not matched to a gene; V was cut back by 4 bases and J by 4 bases. Germline CDR1 and CDR2: SEHNR and FQNEAQ (reference sequence). The CDR3 has 16 amino acids. CDR3 in DNA: TGTGCCAGCAGCTCCCCCAGGGGGCAAGGGGCCAACGTCCTGACTTTC. Amino acid sequence: CASSSPRGQGANVLTF.

V and J are TRBV20-1 and TRBJ1-2, with a possible D match to TRBD1 (5 bases). V lost 6 bases and J lost 0, with 14 bases in between. The CDR3 is 14 amino acids. Germline CDR1 and CDR2: DFQATT and SNEGSKA (reference sequence). In DNA, the CDR3 is TGCAGTGCGCTAACTAAGACAGCTAACTATGGCTACACCTTC. Translated: CSALTKTANYGYTF.

This clonotype was recorded many times. The rearrangement uses TRBV12-3 or TRBV12-4 and TRBJ2-1; tentative D call: TRBD2 (6 bases). Trimming pared 4 bases from V and 0 bases from J, leaving 7 bases between. The CDR3 is made up of 14 amino acids. CDR3 in amino acids: CASSYGSSYNEQFF. CDR3 DNA: TGTGCCAGCAGTTACGGGAGCTCCTACAATGAGCAGTTCTTC.

The genes are TRBV2 and TRBJ2-3; 8 nucleotides agree with TRBD2. CDR1 SNHLY and CDR2 FYNNEI come from the germline V gene. The CDR3 is made up of 15 amino acids. V shed 6 bases and J 6 bases; nucleotides not matched to a gene: 11. CDR3 bases: TGTGCCAGCAGCCAAGGGTCTGGCGGGGGGGATACGCAGTATTTT. The encoded protein is CASSQGSGGGDTQYF. The full variable domain, with the rest looked up from reference TRBV2 and TRBJ2-3, is EPEVTQTPSHQVTQMGQEVILRCVPISNHLYFYWYRQILGQKVEFLVSFYNNEISEKSEIFDDQFSVERPDGSNFTLKIRSTKLEDSAMYFCASSQGSGGGDTQYFGPGTRLTVL.

The CDR3 sequence: CASSLVLRNTQYF. For the CDR3, the DNA is TGTGCCAGCAGCTTAGTCCTAAGAAATACGCAGTATTTT. The chain recombines TRBV11-2 with TRBJ2-3; no clear D gene. The CDR3 totals 13 residues. V was pared by 1 base and J by 7 bases, with 9 bases between. Germline assignment: CDR1 SGHAT and CDR2 FQNNGV.

This clonotype has only a few counts. V and J are TRBV6-6 and TRBJ2-5, with a possible D match to TRBD2 (5 bases). CDR3 size: 12 residues. Germline CDR1 is MNHNY and CDR2 is SVGAGI (reference sequence). The ends were cut back, 2 bases at V and 11 bases at J, with 12 bases in the middle. The CDR3 is CASSYGVDWQYF. As DNA, the CDR3 is TGTGCCAGCAGTTACGGGGTGGACTGGCAGTACTTC.

The chain links TRBV20-1 to TRBJ1-2; 7 bases align to TRBD1. The CDR3 runs to 15 residues. Germline V gene sequence: CDR1 DFQATT, CDR2 SNEGSKA (reference sequence). V shed 0 bases, J shed 2 bases, and the junction held 6 bases outside the gene matches. The CDR3 loop is CSARDPLQGNYGYTF. The CDR3 nucleotides read TGCAGTGCTAGAGATCCCCTACAGGGGAACTATGGCTACACCTTC.

V and J are TRBV4-2 and TRBJ1-2; a possible D gene is TRBD1 (6 bases). Germline V lookup: CDR1 LGHNA, CDR2 YNFKEQ. This CDR3 spans 15 amino acids. V lost 3 bases and J 8 bases, leaving 19 bases between the germline ends. In DNA form, the CDR3 reads TGTGCCAGCAGCCATGATCCGGGGGGGGCGACGGGCTACACCTTC. This codes for CASSHDPGGATGYTF.

V is TRBV15 and J is TRBJ2-3; D ambiguous. CDR3 length: 11 residues. Germline V gene sequence: CDR1 LNHNV, CDR2 YYDKDF (reference sequence). The V end lost 4 bases, the J end lost 4 bases, and 3 bases lay between the germline ends. This CDR3 reads CATSKADTQYF. CDR3 DNA: TGTGCCACCAGCAAAGCAGATACGCAGTATTTT.

For the CDR3, the DNA is TGTGCCAGCAGCCCACCAACTAGCGGGAGTGGGTACGAGCAGTACTTC. Translating gives CASSPPTSGSGYEQYF. The chain combines TRBV11-2 with TRBJ2-5; TRBD2 matches at 11 bases. The J call could be wrong; TRBJ2-7 is a better fit for the DNA end. CDR3 length: 16 amino acids. Per germline, CDR1 SGHAT and CDR2 FQNNGV.

The CDR3 DNA reads as TGCAGTCCTCGGGACCCCTGGAACACTGAAGCTTTCTTT. It is translated as CSPRDPWNTEAFF. The chain has TRBV20-1 and TRBJ1-1; a weak D match, TRBD1 (5 bases). V lost 8 bases to trimming and J lost 1 base, with 14 bases between them. Germline V gene sequence: CDR1 DFQATT, CDR2 SNEGSKA (reference sequence). The CDR3 totals 13 residues.

With regard to this clonotype: This may stem from a read error, because a much larger clone lies one nucleotide away. This chain joins TRBV12-3 or TRBV12-4 and TRBJ2-1, with D tentatively TRBD2 (5 bases). V lost 2 bases to trimming and J lost 10 bases, with 18 bases between them. The length of the CDR3 is 15 residues. The CDR3 sequence: CASSLSGRPSYEQFF. CDR3 DNA: TGTGCCAGCAGTTTAAGCGGCAGGCCGTCCTACGAGCAGTTCTTC.

V usage is TRBV12-3 or TRBV12-4 and J usage is TRBJ2-5; 14 bases align to TRBD2. Losses at the gene ends were 5 bases for V and 5 bases for J; bases not matched to a gene: 7. The CDR3 covers 16 residues. The CDR3 DNA is TGTGCCAGCAGTACCGGACTAGCGGGAGGTTCGGAGACCCAGTACTTC. Its protein product is CASSTGLAGGSETQYF.

The rearrangement uses TRBV7-9 and TRBJ2-7; TRBD1 agrees at 8 bases. Germline V gives CDR1 SEHNR, CDR2 FQNEAQ (reference sequence). V trimming: 2 bases; J trimming: 10 bases; junction bases outside the gene matches: 7. The CDR3 consists of 13 residues. CDR3 sequence: CASSLTGGEAQYF. The DNA for the CDR3 is TGTGCCAGCAGCTTAACAGGGGGTGAGGCCCAGTACTTC.

The sample holds many counts of this clonotype. J is TRBJ1-5 and V is TRBV12-3 or TRBV12-4; no reliable D call. The V end lost 0 bases, the J end lost 4 bases, and 4 bases lay between the germline ends. The CDR3 has 13 amino acids. CDR3 DNA sequence: TGTGCCAGCAGTTTAGCGTGGAATCAGCCCCAGCATTTT. It translates to CASSLAWNQPQHF.

This clonotype was found a few times. V and J are TRBV10-3 and TRBJ1-3; a weak D match, TRBD1 (5 bases). V was shortened by 4 bases and J by 4 bases, with 8 bases between the two germline ends. The CDR3 is 13 amino acids. Germline V lookup: CDR1 ENHRY, CDR2 SYGVKD. CDR3 residues: CAISAGTGNTIYF. The CDR3 nucleotides are TGTGCCATCAGTGCAGGGACCGGAAACACCATATATTTT.

This clonotype was recorded at least ten times. The V and J genes are TRBV29-1 and TRBJ2-1; a possible D gene is TRBD2 (6 bases). Per the germline V gene, CDR1 is SQVTM and CDR2 is ANQGSEA. V lost 1 base and J lost 1, with 17 bases in between. This CDR3 has 17 amino acids. CDR3 loop: CSVEGFGGKESYNEQFF. The CDR3, as DNA: TGCAGCGTTGAAGGTTTTGGCGGGAAAGAATCCTACAATGAGCAGTTCTTC.